This TCR beta chain was identified in a study of cytomegalovirus exposure and HLA in healthy donors. The PCR employed 60 Vbeta primers together with 13 Jbeta primers. Some clones are missing from TCRdb's copy, which holds only in-frame ones; the method was immunoSEQ multiplex PCR. The sample yields 160,000 or so clones, 72% seen once. Sequences were obtained from PBMCs. This clonotype originated in a human donor in good health.

CDR3 nucleotides: TGTGCCTGGAGTCCTCCTAGCGGGGGGGACACAGATACGCAGTATTTT. It translates to CAWSPPSGGDTDTQYF. The chain combines TRBV30 with TRBJ2-3; TRBD2 agrees at 12 bases. The ends lost 2 bases at V and 2 bases at J; junction bases unmatched: 5. From germline, CDR1 is GTSNPN and CDR2 SVGIG (reference sequence). This CDR3 has 16 amino acids.